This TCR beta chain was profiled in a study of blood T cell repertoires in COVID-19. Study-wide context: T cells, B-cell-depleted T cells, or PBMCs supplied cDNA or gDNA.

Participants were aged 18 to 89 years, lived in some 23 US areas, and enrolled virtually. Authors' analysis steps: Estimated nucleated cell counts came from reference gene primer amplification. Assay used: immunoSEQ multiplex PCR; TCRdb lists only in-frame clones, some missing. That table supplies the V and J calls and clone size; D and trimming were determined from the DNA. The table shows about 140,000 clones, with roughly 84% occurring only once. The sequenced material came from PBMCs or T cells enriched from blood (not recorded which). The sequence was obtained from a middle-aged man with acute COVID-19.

CDR3 protein: CASSQGPVNTEAFF. The CDR3 coding sequence is TGCGCCAGCAGCCAAGGCCCGGTGAACACTGAAGCTTTCTTT. The V gene is TRBV4-1, the J gene TRBJ1-1; D gene ambiguous. The CDR3 length is 14 residues. Looked up from germline, CDR1 is MGHRA and CDR2 is YSYEKL. V was shortened by 1 base and J by 0 bases, with 6 bases between the two germline ends.